The 18 T cell receptor beta chains listed next were all sequenced from one sample in a study of blood T cell repertoires in COVID-19. Assay: immunoSEQ multiplex PCR; the TCRdb copy retains only in-frame clones and omits some. The data hold about 75,000 clones, with roughly 84% observed a single time. Sequences were obtained from peripheral blood. All receptors come from a woman aged 45-65 years with acute or convalescent COVID-19.

V usage is TRBV10-3 and J usage is TRBJ2-1; D perhaps matches TRBD2 (6 bases). Trimming cost V 11 bases and J 3 bases, with 17 bases left between them. The CDR3 consists of 14 residues. Germline V gene lookup returns CDR1 ENHRY and CDR2 SYGVKD. Here the CDR3 reads CALGLAGNYNEQFF. CDR3 coding DNA: TGTGCCTTGGGACTTGCGGGTAACTACAATGAGCAGTTCTTC.

Concerning this clone itself: The junction departs from the called germline gene at one end, perhaps through a read error. The gene calls are TRBV7-3 and TRBJ2-1; a possible D gene is TRBD1 (6 bases). The germline CDR1 and CDR2 sequences are SGHTA and FQGTGA. The CDR3 is 13 residues long. For the CDR3, the DNA is TGTGCCAGCAGCCTAAAAAACAGGGAATCCCAGGTCTTC. This gives the protein CASSLKNRESQVF.

This clone was counted between two and nine times. This chain joins TRBV6-5 and TRBJ1-1; D gene unclear. CDR1 and CDR2 from the germline V gene are MNHEY and SVGAGI. This CDR3 comprises 11 residues. Trimming cost V 5 bases and J 6 bases, with 7 bases left between them. CDR3 amino acids: CASSLPPEAFF. The CDR3 bases are TGTGCCAGCAGTCTCCCCCCTGAAGCTTTCTTT.

The chain employs TRBV29-1 and TRBJ2-2, with D possibly being TRBD2 (7 bases). The germline V gene has CDR1 SQVTM and CDR2 ANQGSEA. This CDR3 region has 15 residues. The V end lost 6 bases, the J end lost 3 bases, and 17 bases lay between the germline ends. CDR3 region: CSVLGGQVDTGELFF. CDR3 sequence (DNA): TGCAGCGTCCTCGGGGGGCAGGTAGACACCGGGGAGCTGTTTTTT.

This chain links TRBV7-2 with TRBJ1-2; weak D call: TRBD1 (6 bases). The CDR3 covers 15 residues. The V gene's germline CDR1 is SGHTA and CDR2 FQGNSA. Trimming removed 4 bases at V and 4 bases at J, with 16 bases between. The CDR3 sequence is CASSYIATGGYGYTF. CDR3 DNA sequence: TGTGCCAGCAGCTACATAGCGACAGGAGGCTATGGCTACACCTTC.

The rearrangement uses TRBV7-3 and TRBJ2-1; weak D call: TRBD1 (6 bases). The V gene's germline CDR1 is SGHTA and CDR2 FQGTGA. The ends were cut back, 5 bases at V and 9 bases at J, with 17 bases in the middle. The CDR3 totals 14 residues. The CDR3 DNA reads TGTGCCAGCAGCGCAGGGACAAAACGGGGTGAGCAGTTCTTC. It codes for CASSAGTKRGEQFF.

In this sample, this clone turned up once. The chain employs TRBV10-2 and TRBJ1-1, with 7 bases matching TRBD1. From germline, CDR1 is WSHSY and CDR2 SAAADI. This CDR3 is 11 amino acids long. Unmatched junction bases numbered 6, after V lost 6 bases and J lost 11 bases. The CDR3 DNA follows: TGCGCCAGCAGCGAGGGGGCAGGGGCTTTCTTT. Translated, it gives CASSEGAGAFF.

The chain carries TRBV5-1 and TRBJ2-7; D uncertain. CDR3 length: 12 amino acids. V gave up 2 bases and J gave up 3 bases, with 6 bases separating them. Germline CDR1 reads SGHRS; CDR2 reads YFSETQ. The CDR3 DNA reads TGCGCCAGCAGCTTTAACGGCTACGAGCAGTACTTC. It specifies CASSFNGYEQYF.

V gene TRBV9 combines with J gene TRBJ2-3; no firm D call. Germline loops: CDR1 SGDLS, CDR2 YYNGEE. The V gene lost 9 bases and the J gene lost 2 bases, with 13 bases spanning the gap. The CDR3 is 13 amino acids. The CDR3 loop reads CATLKHPTDTQYF. As DNA, the CDR3 is TGTGCCACCCTCAAACACCCCACAGATACGCAGTATTTT. Supplemented by reference TRBV9 and TRBJ2-3, the full variable domain reads DSGVTQTPKHLITATGQRVTLRCSPRSGDLSVYWYQQSLDQGLQFLIQYYNGEERAKGNILERFSAQQFPDLHSELNLSSLELGDSALYFCATLKHPTDTQYFGPGTRLTVL.

This clone was seen only once. This chain links TRBV6-2 or TRBV6-3 with TRBJ2-1, with 13 bases lining up with TRBD2. With 6 bases clipped from V and 8 bases from J, the junction kept 7 bases outside the gene matches. The CDR3 totals 15 residues. Germline CDR1 MNHEY, CDR2 SVGEGT. This CDR3 reads CASSIRTSGSHEQFF. The CDR3, as DNA: TGTGCCAGCAGCATTAGGACTAGCGGGAGTCATGAGCAGTTCTTC.

This sequence joins TRBV30 and TRBJ1-5; tentative D call: TRBD1 (5 bases). Deletions cut 7 bases from V and 5 bases from J, with 9 bases between. The germline CDR1 and CDR2 sequences are GTSNPN and SVGIG (reference sequence). The CDR3 is made up of 11 amino acids. DNA of the CDR3: TGTGCCTCCGGAGGGGATCAGCCCCAGCATTTT. This codes for CASGGDQPQHF. The entire variable domain, with the rest obtained from reference TRBV30 and TRBJ1-5, is as follows: SQTIHQWPATLVQPVGSPLSLECTVEGTSNPNLYWYRQAAGRGLQLLFYSVGIGQISSEVPQNLSASRPQDRQFILSSKKLLLSDSGFYLCASGGDQPQHFGDGTRLSIL.

This chain links TRBV19 with TRBJ1-4; TRBD1 matches at 8 bases. The CDR3 totals 13 residues. Germline CDR1 is LNHDA and CDR2 is SQIVND (reference sequence). J gave up 11 bases and V 6 bases, and 8 bases lay outside the gene matches. CDR3: CASRTRGQSKLFF. CDR3 nucleotides: TGTGCCAGTAGAACCAGGGGGCAGTCGAAACTGTTTTTT. The entire variable domain, with the rest obtained from reference TRBV19 and TRBJ1-4, is as follows: DGGITQSPKYLFRKEGQNVTLSCEQNLNHDAMYWYRQDPGQGLRLIYYSQIVNDFQKGDIAEGYSVSREKKESFPLTVTSAQKNPTAFYLCASRTRGQSKLFFGSGTQLSVL.

The chain recombines TRBV7-9 with TRBJ1-6, with D unresolved. CDR1 is SEHNR, CDR2 FQNEAQ, per germline (reference sequence). This CDR3 comprises 14 residues. Between the trimmed V and J ends, which lost 5 bases and 2 bases, there was a span of 7 bases. The CDR3 nucleotides read TGTGCCAGCAGCCCTAACGCCTATAATTCACCCCTCCACTTT. It is translated as CASSPNAYNSPLHF.

This clone was seen once. The rearrangement uses TRBV29-1 and TRBJ2-7, with TRBD2 identical over 7 bases. The CDR3 covers 12 residues. Germline V gene lookup returns CDR1 SQVTM and CDR2 ANQGSEA. The junction had 3 bases not matched to a gene; V was cut back by 0 bases and J by 7 bases. For the CDR3, the DNA is TGCAGCGTTGAAGATCCCGGGGGGGAGCAGTACTTC. Its protein is CSVEDPGGEQYF.

The V and J genes are TRBV7-9 and TRBJ1-2; the D gene is possibly TRBD1 (6 bases). The CDR3 covers 15 residues. The V end was cut by 3 bases, the J end by 7 bases, with 18 bases between. The germline CDR1 and CDR2 sequences are SEHNR and FQNEAQ (reference sequence). The CDR3 loop reads CASSFPQGALAGYTF. For the CDR3, the DNA is TGTGCCAGCAGCTTTCCACAGGGCGCCCTAGCTGGCTACACCTTC.

The V gene is TRBV7-3, the J gene TRBJ2-5; 8 bases map to TRBD1. The CDR3 covers 15 residues. The J segment lost 4 bases and the V segment lost 5 bases, leaving 9 bases of the junction unmatched. Germline V gene data show CDR1 as SGHTA and CDR2 as FQGTGA. CDR3: CASSRTQGVGETQYF. The CDR3 DNA sequence: TGTGCCAGCAGCCGGACACAGGGGGTGGGAGAGACCCAGTACTTC.

This chain connects TRBV9 to TRBJ2-7; 11 nucleotides match TRBD2. V was pared by 1 base and J by 4 bases, with 10 bases of the junction left unmatched. Germline V gene sequence: CDR1 SGDLS, CDR2 YYNGEE. This CDR3 is 17 amino acids long. The CDR3 spells CASSVLAGGPREYEQYF. For the CDR3, the DNA is TGTGCCAGCAGCGTATTAGCGGGAGGGCCCAGGGAGTACGAGCAGTACTTC. Filled out from reference TRBV9 and TRBJ2-7, the complete variable domain reads DSGVTQTPKHLITATGQRVTLRCSPRSGDLSVYWYQQSLDQGLQFLIQYYNGEERAKGNILERFSAQQFPDLHSELNLSSLELGDSALYFCASSVLAGGPREYEQYFGPGTRLTVT.

The chain combines TRBV28 with TRBJ2-7; 8 bases are shared with TRBD1. Trimming at V came to 8 bases and at J to 0 bases, leaving 3 bases not matched to a gene. This CDR3 is 13 amino acids long. CDR1 MDHEN and CDR2 SYDVKM come from the germline V gene. CDR3 loop: CASGQGPSYEQYF. CDR3 nucleotides: TGTGCCAGCGGACAGGGCCCCTCCTACGAGCAGTACTTC.